This T cell receptor (beta chain) was documented in a study of T cell changes during pregnancy in multiple sclerosis. In its sample, this clone was seen once. The data were produced by immunoSEQ multiplex PCR, yet TCRdb's version contains in-frame clones alone and is incomplete. The table includes 50,000 to 75,000 clones, 85% to 95% detected once. Germline V gene lookup returns CDR1 MNHEY and CDR2 SMNVEV (reference sequence). This CDR3 comprises 15 residues. Trimming cost V 5 bases and J 4 bases; bases outside gene matches: 5. The receptor was derived from a female donor with multiple sclerosis, enrolled in a pregnancy study. Sequences were derived from CD8+ T cells from peripheral blood mononuclear cells, sampled in the third trimester of pregnancy. The chain links TRBV27 to TRBJ2-1; 10 bases align to TRBD2. CDR3 in DNA: TGTGCCAGCAGTCCCCAGACTAGCGGGTACAATGAGCAGTTCTTC. It is translated as CASSPQTSGYNEQFF.